Following are 30 T cell receptor beta chains from one sample sequenced in a study of graft-versus-host responses after intestinal transplantation. TCRdb's copy holds only in-frame clones and misses some; the assay was immunoSEQ multiplex PCR. The sample contains about 97,000 clones, about nine tenths of which appear only once. The sample here was PBMCs, taken roughly 450 days after intestinal transplant. The receptors derive from a human patient who received an intestinal transplant, so some T cells may come from the graft donor.

The genes are TRBV6-5 and TRBJ2-1, with no clear D. CDR3 length: 13 residues. Germline V gene data show CDR1 as MNHEY and CDR2 as SVGAGI. V was trimmed by 6 bases and J by 10 bases, leaving 16 bases between them. CDR3 region: CASSQIKEREQFF. CDR3 in DNA: TGTGCCAGCAGCCAAATAAAGGAGAGGGAGCAGTTCTTC.

V and J are TRBV29-1 and TRBJ1-3; D unresolved. Looked up from germline, CDR1 is SQVTM and CDR2 is ANQGSEA. There are 18 residues in the CDR3. V shed 1 base and J shed 0 bases, with 19 bases lying between them. The CDR3 is CSVEGVYGDSLSGNTIYF. CDR3 nucleotides: TGCAGCGTTGAAGGAGTATACGGCGACTCCCTCTCTGGAAACACCATATATTTT.

This rearrangement joins TRBV19 to TRBJ1-1; D unresolved. CDR1 is LNHDA, CDR2 SQIVND, per germline (reference sequence). Trimming removed 6 bases at V and 1 base at J, with 6 bases between. The CDR3 totals 12 residues. CDR3 bases: TGTGCCAGTAGGGAGGGGAACACTGAAGCTTTCTTT. This translates into CASREGNTEAFF.

This chain uses TRBV25-1 with TRBJ1-2, with D perhaps matching TRBD1 (5 bases). Deletions cut 6 bases from V and 4 bases from J, with 9 bases between. The CDR3 spans 12 residues. Germline-derived CDR1 and CDR2 are MGHDK and SYGVNS. The CDR3 region has the DNA TGTGCCAGCAGGGGGGACGGCTATGGCTACACCTTC. Translation gives CASRGDGYGYTF.

V usage is TRBV19 and J usage is TRBJ2-7, with TRBD1 as a possible D gene (6 bases). V was clipped by 5 bases and J by 3 bases, with 17 bases between them. The CDR3 loop spans 15 amino acids. Germline assignment: CDR1 LNHDA and CDR2 SQIVND (reference sequence). The chain's CDR3 is CASSPTTGAYYEQYF. The CDR3, as DNA: TGTGCCAGTAGTCCGACGACAGGAGCTTACTACGAGCAGTACTTC.

This clone was seen more than once but under ten times. V is TRBV14 and J is TRBJ2-7, with TRBD2 identical over 12 bases. Germline V gene sequence: CDR1 SGHDN, CDR2 FVKESK. V lost 1 base and J lost 1; bases outside the gene matches: 5. The CDR3 spans 17 residues. As DNA, the CDR3 is TGTGCCAGCAGCCAAGGACTAGCGGGGGCCCGTTCCTACGAGCAGTACTTC. Residues: CASSQGLAGARSYEQYF.

As to this clone: Relative to the germline gene, one junction end is altered; a read error may explain this. The rearrangement links TRBV18 to TRBJ2-5, with D uncertain. CDR3 length equals 14 residues. Germline V gene data show CDR1 as KGHSH and CDR2 as LQKENI. In DNA form, the CDR3 reads TGTGCCAGCTCCCCACAAGTTGATCAAGAGACCCAGTACTTC. It translates to CASSPQVDQETQYF.

The genes are TRBV9 and TRBJ2-1, with 9 bases matching TRBD2. This CDR3 is 14 amino acids long. Germline lookup yields CDR1 SGDLS and CDR2 YYNGEE. After removal of 7 bases from V and 4 bases from J, the junction contained 6 bases not matched to a gene. CDR3: CASSTSGGYNEQFF. The CDR3 bases are TGTGCCAGCTCGACTAGCGGTGGGTACAATGAGCAGTTCTTC.

In its sample, this clone was seen once. The V gene is TRBV6-5, the J gene TRBJ1-3; D is unresolved. This CDR3 region has 14 residues. Germline CDR1 is MNHEY and CDR2 is SVGAGI. The V and J ends lost 0 bases and 4 bases respectively, with 7 bases between them. CDR3 sequence reads: CASSYSGMGNTIYF. CDR3 bases: TGTGCCAGCAGTTACTCGGGCATGGGAAACACCATATATTTT.

This chain connects TRBV27 to TRBJ1-2, with D maybe TRBD1 (5 bases). Looked up from germline, CDR1 is MNHEY and CDR2 is SMNVEV (reference sequence). Trimming pared 3 bases from V and 1 base from J, leaving 9 bases between. This CDR3 comprises 14 residues. The CDR3 protein is CASSLGGYNYGYTF. Here the CDR3 DNA reads TGTGCCAGCAGTTTGGGGGGGTATAACTATGGCTACACCTTC.

Only a few counts were recorded for this clone. The V call is TRBV11-2, the J call TRBJ1-4; 9 positions match TRBD1. Germline V gene data show CDR1 as SGHAT and CDR2 as FQNNGV. The trim removed 5 bases at V and 6 bases at J, leaving 4 bases unmatched. This CDR3 is built from 14 residues. The CDR3 nucleotides read TGTGCCAGCAGCCCGGGACAGGGATATGAAAAACTGTTTTTT. It translates to CASSPGQGYEKLFF.

This chain connects TRBV7-9 to TRBJ2-7; D not resolved. Germline-derived CDR1 and CDR2 are SEHNR and FQNEAQ (reference sequence). This CDR3 is built from 13 residues. V lost 5 bases, J lost 2 bases, and 10 bases lay in between. The CDR3 here is CASSPTATYEQYF. CDR3 DNA: TGTGCCAGCAGCCCGACTGCTACCTACGAGCAGTACTTC.

The chain links TRBV6-5 to TRBJ2-5; TRBD2 matches 8 bases. The V gene's germline CDR1 is MNHEY and CDR2 SVGAGI. The CDR3 consists of 15 residues. V shed 2 bases and J 5 bases; nucleotides not matched to a gene: 7. The CDR3 sequence: CASSYALGGAETQYF. In DNA, the CDR3 is TGTGCCAGCAGTTACGCCCTCGGGGGGGCCGAGACCCAGTACTTC.

The chain uses TRBV7-3 and TRBJ2-6; 13 nucleotides line up with TRBD2. The CDR3 loop spans 18 amino acids. Per the germline V gene, CDR1 is SGHTA and CDR2 is FQGTGA. Trimming took 5 bases from V and 0 from J; bases not matched to a gene: 4. In nucleotides, the CDR3 is TGTGCCAGCAGCCCGGGGACTAGCGGGGTCTCTGGGGCCAACGTCCTGACTTTC. It is translated as CASSPGTSGVSGANVLTF.

V is TRBV30 and J is TRBJ1-2; D might be TRBD1 (5 bases). The CDR3 extends over 14 amino acids. CDR1 and CDR2 (germline): GTSNPN, SVGIG (reference sequence). V was trimmed by 4 bases and J by 3 bases, leaving 15 bases between them. The CDR3 is CAWTLGGGDYGYTF. The CDR3 bases are TGTGCCTGGACCCTCGGGGGGGGTGACTATGGCTACACCTTC.

V usage is TRBV7-9 and J usage is TRBJ2-1; 9 bases are shared with TRBD1. The V and J ends lost 5 bases and 8 bases, in that order; junction bases with no gene match: 10. The germline V gene has CDR1 SEHNR and CDR2 FQNEAQ (reference sequence). This CDR3 is built from 15 residues. The CDR3 sequence is CASSDRDRALDEQFF. CDR3 DNA sequence: TGTGCCAGCAGCGACCGGGACAGGGCCCTAGATGAGCAGTTCTTC.

Details on this clone: Distinct nucleotide sequences in the sample also encode this CDR3. V gene TRBV11-3 combines with J gene TRBJ1-1, with a tentative D call TRBD1 (5 bases). The germline V gene has CDR1 SGHNT and CDR2 YENEEA. The CDR3 sequence is 14 residues long. V lost 5 bases, J lost 0 bases, and 10 bases lay in between. CDR3 nucleotides: TGTGCCAGCAGCCCCGGGACTGTGAACACTGAAGCTTTCTTT. Its protein is CASSPGTVNTEAFF.

This chain connects TRBV19 to TRBJ1-5; TRBD1 matches 9 bases. The CDR3 is 16 amino acids. The germline CDR1 and CDR2 sequences are LNHDA and SQIVND (reference sequence). The V and J ends lost 6 bases and 1 base, in that order; junction bases with no gene match: 7. The CDR3 loop is CASSHTGGSSNQPQHF. The CDR3 region has the DNA TGTGCCAGTAGCCATACAGGGGGCTCCAGCAATCAGCCCCAGCATTTT. The whole variable domain, remainder taken from reference TRBV19 and TRBJ1-5, is DGGITQSPKYLFRKEGQNVTLSCEQNLNHDAMYWYRQDPGQGLRLIYYSQIVNDFQKGDIAEGYSVSREKKESFPLTVTSAQKNPTAFYLCASSHTGGSSNQPQHFGDGTRLSIL.

About this clone: Sequence at one end of the junction differs from germline and may be a read error. This chain uses TRBV6-5 with TRBJ1-3; D is undetermined. The V gene's germline CDR1 is MNHEY and CDR2 SVGAGI. This CDR3 is 13 amino acids long. In DNA form, the CDR3 reads TGTGTCAGCAGCCAAGGAGGGGGAAACACCATATATTTT. It encodes CVSSQGGGNTIYF.

V gene TRBV5-6 combines with J gene TRBJ1-2; 8 nucleotides align to TRBD1. Germline V lookup: CDR1 SGHDT, CDR2 YYEEEE. The V and J ends lost 4 bases and 3 bases, in that order; junction bases with no gene match: 11. This CDR3 has 16 residues. CDR3 nucleotides: TGTGCCAGCAGCCTGAGCCCAGGGGGCGATTACTATGGCTACACCTTC. Its translation is CASSLSPGGDYYGYTF.

The rearrangement links TRBV27 to TRBJ2-7, with 9 bases aligning to TRBD1. The germline V gene has CDR1 MNHEY and CDR2 SMNVEV (reference sequence). V was pared by 8 bases and J by 5 bases, with 10 bases of the junction left unmatched. This CDR3 contains 14 residues. The CDR3: CASSITGGWDEQYF. The CDR3, as DNA: TGTGCCAGCTCTATAACAGGGGGCTGGGACGAGCAGTACTTC.

The J gene is TRBJ2-5, the V gene TRBV19; 8 nucleotides agree with TRBD2. Germline assignment: CDR1 LNHDA and CDR2 SQIVND (reference sequence). V lost 7 bases and J lost 2; bases outside the gene matches: 9. This CDR3 region has 15 residues. CDR3 in amino acids: CASNVGGGLQETQYF. The DNA of the CDR3 is TGTGCCAGTAACGTCGGGGGGGGACTACAAGAGACCCAGTACTTC. The variable domain in full, completed from reference TRBV19 and TRBJ2-5, reads DGGITQSPKYLFRKEGQNVTLSCEQNLNHDAMYWYRQDPGQGLRLIYYSQIVNDFQKGDIAEGYSVSREKKESFPLTVTSAQKNPTAFYLCASNVGGGLQETQYFGPGTRLLVL.

The chain employs TRBV7-3 and TRBJ2-5, with D perhaps TRBD2 (6 bases). With 4 bases removed from V and 1 base from J, the gap between germline ends came to 13 bases. Germline V gene lookup returns CDR1 SGHTA and CDR2 FQGTGA. This CDR3 is built from 15 residues. CDR3 residues: CASSSRGLSQETQYF. CDR3 bases: TGTGCCAGCAGCTCTCGAGGACTATCCCAAGAGACCCAGTACTTC.

The chain links TRBV12-5 to TRBJ1-1; 8 nucleotides match TRBD1. V lost 6 bases and J lost 4; bases outside the gene matches: 4. The CDR3 contains 13 residues. The germline CDR1 and CDR2 sequences are LGHNT and FRNRAP. The CDR3 here is CASGEQGGTEAFF. The CDR3 coding sequence is TGTGCTAGTGGGGAACAGGGGGGCACTGAAGCTTTCTTT.

J is TRBJ1-5 and V is TRBV27; D unclear. This CDR3 comprises 13 residues. The ends were cut back, 2 bases at V and 1 base at J, with 3 bases in the middle. Germline assignment: CDR1 MNHEY and CDR2 SMNVEV (reference sequence). CDR3 residues: CASSLVSNQPQHF. In DNA form, the CDR3 reads TGTGCCAGCAGTTTAGTCAGCAATCAGCCCCAGCATTTT.

The chain carries TRBV5-1 and TRBJ1-1, with 8 bases lining up with TRBD1. CDR1 and CDR2 (germline): SGHRS, YFSETQ. This CDR3 comprises 12 residues. The trim removed 4 bases at V and 7 bases at J, leaving 3 bases unmatched. CDR3 in DNA: TGCGCCAGCAGCCTCGGGACAGGTGAAGCTTTCTTT. It is translated as CASSLGTGEAFF.

This chain joins TRBV4-2 and TRBJ2-7; TRBD1 matches at 8 bases. The CDR3 runs 14 residues. The V segment lost 4 bases and the J segment 5 bases; nucleotides outside the gene matches: 7. The germline gives CDR1 LGHNA, CDR2 YNFKEQ. CDR3 in amino acids: CASSRPTGEDEQYF. The CDR3 DNA follows: TGTGCCAGCAGCCGGCCGACAGGGGAAGACGAGCAGTACTTC.

The chain combines TRBV7-3 with TRBJ2-2, with TRBD2 identical over 7 bases. Germline V gene data show CDR1 as SGHTA and CDR2 as FQGTGA. The trim removed 5 bases at V and 3 bases at J, leaving 18 bases unmatched. The CDR3 runs to 19 residues. CDR3 residues: CASSPKGGQGPYYTGELFF. As DNA, the CDR3 is TGTGCCAGCAGCCCCAAGGGAGGGCAGGGCCCTTATTACACCGGGGAGCTGTTTTTT.

The V and J genes are TRBV7-8 and TRBJ2-2, with 8 nucleotides matching TRBD2. This CDR3 contains 15 residues. V gave up 0 bases and J gave up 3 bases; unmatched junction bases: 0. The germline CDR1 and CDR2 sequences are SGHVS and FQNEAQ. CDR3 in DNA: TGTGCCAGCAGCTTAGCACTAGCGGACACCGGGGAGCTGTTTTTT. It codes for CASSLALADTGELFF.

The CDR3 loop is CASSVGQGFTEAFF. CDR3 nucleotide sequence: TGTGCCAGCAGCGTAGGACAGGGGTTTACTGAAGCTTTCTTT. The rearrangement links TRBV9 to TRBJ1-1, with 8 bases that match TRBD1. The CDR3 sequence is 14 residues long. Germline CDR1 and CDR2: SGDLS and YYNGEE. With 0 bases clipped from V and 5 bases from J, the junction kept 3 bases outside the gene matches.